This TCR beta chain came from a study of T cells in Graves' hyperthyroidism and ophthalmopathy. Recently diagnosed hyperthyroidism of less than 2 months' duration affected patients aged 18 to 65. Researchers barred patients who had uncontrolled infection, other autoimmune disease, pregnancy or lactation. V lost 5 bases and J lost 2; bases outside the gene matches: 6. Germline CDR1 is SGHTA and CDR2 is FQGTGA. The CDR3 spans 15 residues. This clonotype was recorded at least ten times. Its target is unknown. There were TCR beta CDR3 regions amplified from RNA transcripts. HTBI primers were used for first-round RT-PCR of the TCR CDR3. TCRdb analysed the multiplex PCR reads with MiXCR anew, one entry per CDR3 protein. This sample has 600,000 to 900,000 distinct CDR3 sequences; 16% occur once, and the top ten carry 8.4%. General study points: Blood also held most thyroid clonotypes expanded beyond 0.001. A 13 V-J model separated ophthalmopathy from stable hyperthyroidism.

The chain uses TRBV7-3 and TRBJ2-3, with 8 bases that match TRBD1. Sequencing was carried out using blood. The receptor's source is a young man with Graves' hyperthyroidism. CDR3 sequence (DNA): TGTGCCAGCAGCCCGACAGGGGCCTTCACAGATACGCAGTATTTT. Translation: CASSPTGAFTDTQYF. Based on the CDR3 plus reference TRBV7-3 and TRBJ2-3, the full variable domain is GAGVSQTPSNKVTEKGKYVELRCDPISGHTALYWYRQSLGQGPEFLIYFQGTGAADDSGLPNDRFFAVRPEGSVSTLKIQRTERGDSAVYLCASSPTGAFTDTQYFGPGTRLTVL.